In its sample, the clone carrying this TCR beta chain was seen a few times. The source of the sample is a study of blood T cells in healthy people across ages. Germline-derived CDR1 and CDR2 are ENHRY and SYGVKD. This CDR3 has 13 residues. Trimming cost V 11 bases and J 5 bases; bases outside gene matches: 11. Then a second PCR, running roughly 6 to 11 cycles, was carried out with a sample-barcoded 5' primer and a J-beta primer mix. The template-switch adaptor, which had 12 random nucleotides, put a tag on each cDNA molecule. Each CDR3 protein gets one entry after TCRdb re-called the 5' RACE reads with MiXCR. Among under 1 million distinct CDR3 sequences, 40% to 50% were seen once, and the ten largest hold roughly 18%.

Sequencing was done on a sample of blood. This receptor was obtained from a man aged 60-69 years in good health. The genes are TRBV10-3 and TRBJ1-1, with 7 bases lining up with TRBD1. The CDR3 nucleotides read TGTGCCGGCCGAACAGGGGCGGAAACTGAAGCTTTCTTT. Translated: CAGRTGAETEAFF.